This note documents a single TCR beta chain sequence. The CDR3 extends over 16 amino acids. V shed 3 bases and J 5 bases; nucleotides not matched to a gene: 5. Germline CDR1 is LNHDA and CDR2 is SQIVND (reference sequence). This sample is drawn from a study of blood T cell repertoires in COVID-19. About the research overall: Samples representing acute and convalescent COVID-19 were sourced from the United States, Italy and Spain. T cells, B-cell-depleted T cells, or PBMCs provided the cDNA or gDNA that served as material.

Original processing notes: Estimation of nucleated cell counts relied on the amplification of reference gene primers. Clones were sequenced by immunoSEQ multiplex PCR, and TCRdb holds only the in-frame ones, with some missing. That table gives V, J and clone size, and the DNA gave D and trimming. The profile shows about 190,000 clones, 70% to 80% of them singletons. The chain has TRBV19 and TRBJ2-1, with 12 positions matching TRBD2. The origin of this receptor is a woman aged 45-65 years with acute or convalescent COVID-19. The sample comprised peripheral blood. DNA of the CDR3: TGTGCCAGTAGTATCAGGACTAGCGGGAACCACAATGAGCAGTTCTTC. As protein: CASSIRTSGNHNEQFF.